The 24 T cell receptor beta chains below were found in one sample sequenced in a study of blood T cell repertoires in COVID-19. Sequenced by immunoSEQ multiplex PCR; TCRdb stores in-frame clones only, minus some. The table records 200,000 to 250,000 clones, around 84% of them present only once. Material: peripheral blood. The receptors stem from a man aged 50 to 59 with active or convalescent COVID-19.

This clone has a handful of counts. The chain uses TRBV6-2 or TRBV6-3 and TRBJ1-5; no clear D. This CDR3 is 18 amino acids long. Trimming stripped 2 bases from V and 0 bases from J, with 17 bases between. Per germline, CDR1 MNHEY and CDR2 SVGEGT. The CDR3 nucleotides read TGTGCCAGCAGTTACGGCCAGGCCGTTGGGTATAGCAATCAGCCCCAGCATTTT. This encodes CASSYGQAVGYSNQPQHF.

CDR3 loop: CASTLDPHGYETQYF. In nucleotides, the CDR3 is TGTGCCAGCACCCTCGACCCCCACGGGTACGAGACCCAGTACTTC. V usage is TRBV9 and J usage is TRBJ2-5, with D hard to call. The germline V and J ends were trimmed by 6 bases and 5 bases, with 20 bases remaining between them. Per the germline V gene, CDR1 is SGDLS and CDR2 is YYNGEE. This CDR3 has 15 residues.

This sequence joins TRBV5-6 and TRBJ1-4; 7 nucleotides match TRBD1. Germline assignment: CDR1 SGHDT and CDR2 YYEEEE. The CDR3 length is 18 residues. Unmatched junction bases numbered 12, after V lost 4 bases and J lost 0 bases. The CDR3 spells CASSHWDSFRATNEKLFF. Here the CDR3 DNA reads TGTGCCAGCAGCCACTGGGACAGCTTTAGGGCAACTAATGAAAAACTGTTTTTT.

Only a few counts were recorded for this clone. V and J are TRBV10-3 and TRBJ1-2; D not resolved. The CDR3 has 14 residues. Between the trimmed V and J ends, which lost 0 bases and 5 bases, there was a span of 10 bases. Germline lookup yields CDR1 ENHRY and CDR2 SYGVKD. This CDR3 reads CAISESSQLYGYTF. CDR3 DNA: TGTGCCATCAGTGAGTCTAGCCAGCTTTATGGCTACACCTTC.

Note on this clone: Mismatch with germline at one junction end may stem from a read error. J is TRBJ2-7 and V is TRBV15; the D is unclear. Germline V gene data show CDR1 as LNHNV and CDR2 as YYDKDF (reference sequence). This CDR3 has 15 residues. Written as DNA, the CDR3 is TGTGCCACCAGCCGAGAGACCCGGAGCTCCTACGAGCAGTACTTC. Protein product: CATSRETRSSYEQYF.

V and J are TRBV15 and TRBJ1-5; TRBD1 is a possible D gene (5 bases). Germline V gene data show CDR1 as LNHNV and CDR2 as YYDKDF (reference sequence). V was clipped by 0 bases and J by 10 bases, with 13 bases between them. CDR3 length: 14 residues. CDR3 amino acids: CATSRDLTGRPQHF. CDR3 bases: TGTGCCACCAGCAGAGATCTTACAGGTCGTCCCCAGCATTTT.

The rearrangement uses TRBV3-1 (or the pseudogene TRBV3-2) and TRBJ2-5, with D possibly TRBD2 on 5 matching bases. The CDR3 is 15 amino acids. Germline assignment: CDR1 LGHDT and CDR2 YNNKEL (reference sequence). V was trimmed by 4 bases and J by 4 bases, leaving 16 bases between them. The CDR3 bases are TGTGCCAGCAGCCTCCCGGGGTCAATGGGAGAGACCCAGTACTTC. Encoded protein: CASSLPGSMGETQYF.

The CDR3 DNA reads as TGCGCCAGCACAGACAGGAGTGGAGTGTCCAAAAACATTCAGTACTTC. This sequence encodes CASTDRSGVSKNIQYF. The gene calls are TRBV10-2 and TRBJ2-4, with D maybe TRBD1 (6 bases). The ends were cut back, 7 bases at V and 2 bases at J, with 18 bases in the middle. Germline V lookup: CDR1 WSHSY, CDR2 SAAADI. The CDR3 consists of 16 residues.

The V gene is TRBV28, the J gene TRBJ2-2, with 7 bases matching TRBD2. This CDR3 comprises 16 residues. The V and J ends lost 6 bases and 15 bases, in that order; junction bases with no gene match: 22. CDR1 and CDR2 (germline): MDHEN, SYDVKM. CDR3 in amino acids: CASSSLGLESWGIMFF. The CDR3 nucleotides read TGTGCCAGCAGCTCCCTCGGACTAGAGTCGTGGGGGATAATGTTTTTT.

The V gene is TRBV2, the J gene TRBJ2-2, with D uncertain. Germline V gene data show CDR1 as SNHLY and CDR2 as FYNNEI. The V gene lost 7 bases and the J gene lost 5 bases, with 17 bases spanning the gap. The CDR3 has 15 residues. CDR3: CASTGERYKTGELFF. The CDR3 DNA is TGTGCCAGCACCGGTGAGCGATATAAAACCGGGGAGCTGTTTTTT. The full variable domain, completed using reference TRBV2 and TRBJ2-2, is EPEVTQTPSHQVTQMGQEVILRCVPISNHLYFYWYRQILGQKVEFLVSFYNNEISEKSEIFDDQFSVERPDGSNFTLKIRSTKLEDSAMYFCASTGERYKTGELFFGEGSRLTVL.

This sequence joins TRBV18 and TRBJ2-1; the match to TRBD2 covers 8 bases. Germline values: CDR1 KGHSH, CDR2 LQKENI. The CDR3 totals 16 residues. Trimming at V came to 0 bases and at J to 10 bases, leaving 11 bases not matched to a gene. CDR3 coding DNA: TGTGCCAGCTCACCACCGGGCGCCGGGAGGGGGGTCGAGCAGTTCTTC. Residues: CASSPPGAGRGVEQFF.

This chain joins TRBV4-3 and TRBJ2-3, with D possibly matching TRBD2 (7 bases). Trimming shortened V by 4 bases and J by 2 bases, and 10 bases separated the two germline ends. The CDR3 totals 14 residues. In germline, CDR1 is LGHNA, CDR2 YSLEER. Written as DNA, the CDR3 is TGCGCCAGCAGCCTCGGGGGGCCCACAGATACGCAGTATTTT. It translates to CASSLGGPTDTQYF.

The rearrangement uses TRBV4-3 and TRBJ1-1; 10 bases are shared with TRBD1. The CDR3 covers 16 residues. Germline V gene data show CDR1 as LGHNA and CDR2 as YSLEER. V shed 3 bases, J shed 5 bases, and the junction held 9 bases outside the gene matches. Written as DNA, the CDR3 is TGCGCCAGCAGCCAGGGCCCGACAGGGGGCCGTACTGAAGCTTTCTTT. The encoded protein is CASSQGPTGGRTEAFF.

V is TRBV28 and J is TRBJ2-2; 9 positions agree with TRBD1. The CDR3 runs 17 residues. Trimming cost V 5 bases and J 1 base; bases outside gene matches: 8. Germline lookup yields CDR1 MDHEN and CDR2 SYDVKM. The CDR3 region is CASSRPMTGGNTGELFF. As DNA, the CDR3 is TGTGCCAGCAGTCGCCCGATGACAGGGGGGAACACCGGGGAGCTGTTTTTT.

The chain joins TRBV28 to TRBJ1-2, with D unresolved. This CDR3 is 12 amino acids long. Germline V gene sequence: CDR1 MDHEN, CDR2 SYDVKM. Trimming stripped 6 bases from V and 4 bases from J, with 9 bases between. The CDR3 spells CASRPRGYGYTF. The CDR3 bases are TGTGCCAGCAGACCTCGGGGCTATGGCTACACCTTC.

This clone was counted only a few times. The rearrangement joins TRBV6-5 to TRBJ1-1, with 7 bases identical to TRBD1. The length of the CDR3 is 15 residues. The germline gives CDR1 MNHEY, CDR2 SVGAGI. V shed 4 bases and J 5 bases; nucleotides not matched to a gene: 10. The CDR3 DNA reads as TGTGCCAGCAGTTCCCGGACAGGTTCGGAAACTGAAGCTTTCTTT. Amino acids: CASSSRTGSETEAFF.

The chain carries TRBV7-3 and TRBJ2-1; 9 bases fit TRBD2. This CDR3 is built from 17 residues. The V segment lost 1 base and the J segment 2 bases; nucleotides outside the gene matches: 6. In germline, CDR1 is SGHTA, CDR2 FQGTGA. The CDR3 sequence is CASSLMPSGAPYNEQFF. The CDR3 region has the DNA TGTGCCAGCAGCTTAATGCCTAGCGGGGCCCCCTACAATGAGCAGTTCTTC.

The chain recombines TRBV7-2 with TRBJ2-3, with 8 bases aligning to TRBD2. The CDR3 runs 16 residues. V shed 5 bases, J shed 1 base, and the junction held 8 bases outside the gene matches. Germline loops: CDR1 SGHTA, CDR2 FQGNSA. The CDR3 sequence: CASSPRAGGGTDTQYF. Written as DNA, the CDR3 is TGTGCCAGCAGCCCCAGGGCGGGAGGTGGCACAGATACGCAGTATTTT.

The genes are TRBV5-4 and TRBJ2-5, with 7 positions matching TRBD2. Germline lookup yields CDR1 SGHNT and CDR2 YYREEE (reference sequence). The CDR3 is made up of 15 amino acids. J gave up 2 bases and V 3 bases, and 7 bases lay outside the gene matches. CDR3 sequence reads: CASSWDYSTQETQYF. In DNA, the CDR3 is TGTGCCAGCAGCTGGGACTACTCTACGCAAGAGACCCAGTACTTC.

The gene calls are TRBV28 and TRBJ1-2; TRBD1 agrees at 11 bases. Germline V gives CDR1 MDHEN, CDR2 SYDVKM. V dropped 6 bases and J dropped 7; count of bases not matched to a gene: 4. This CDR3 spans 13 amino acids. This CDR3 reads CASSPGQGGGYTF. In nucleotides, the CDR3 is TGTGCCAGCAGCCCGGGACAGGGGGGTGGCTACACCTTC.

In its sample, this clone was seen a few times. The J gene is TRBJ1-5, the V gene TRBV6-2 or TRBV6-3, with D possibly being TRBD1 (5 bases). The CDR3 loop spans 15 amino acids. Germline V gene data show CDR1 as MNHEY and CDR2 as SVGEGT. Trimming removed 4 bases at V and 3 bases at J, with 13 bases between. Here the CDR3 reads CASSSTERVNQPQHF. The CDR3 nucleotides are TGTGCCAGCAGTTCGACAGAAAGGGTCAATCAGCCCCAGCATTTT.

The chain carries TRBV19 and TRBJ2-6; 8 bases are shared with TRBD1. Trimming at V came to 3 bases and at J to 1 base, leaving 11 bases not matched to a gene. The CDR3 extends over 19 amino acids. Germline V gene lookup returns CDR1 LNHDA and CDR2 SQIVND (reference sequence). CDR3 in amino acids: CASSIAAGGDGSGANVLTF. CDR3 coding DNA: TGTGCCAGTAGTATTGCGGCAGGGGGCGATGGATCTGGGGCCAACGTCCTGACTTTC.

The rearrangement joins TRBV4-1 to TRBJ2-1; TRBD1 might be the D (6 bases). This CDR3 is 16 amino acids long. The V end was cut by 2 bases, the J end by 1 base, with 12 bases between. Germline-derived CDR1 and CDR2 are MGHRA and YSYEKL. CDR3 sequence (DNA): TGCGCCAGCAGCCAACCAGGGGCGAGTTCCTACAATGAGCAGTTCTTC. Its translation is CASSQPGASSYNEQFF.

This rearrangement joins TRBV7-6 to TRBJ2-1; D call uncertain. Germline loops: CDR1 SGHVS, CDR2 FNYEAQ. This CDR3 has 16 amino acids. Between the trimmed V and J ends, which lost 5 bases and 0 bases, there was a span of 14 bases. This CDR3 is CASSLGARISYNEQFF. CDR3 DNA sequence: TGTGCCAGCAGCCTAGGTGCGAGAATCTCCTACAATGAGCAGTTCTTC. Variable domain in full (rest from reference TRBV7-6 and TRBJ2-1): GAGVSQSPRYKVTKRGQDVALRCDPISGHVSLYWYRQALGQGPEFLTYFNYEAQQDKSGLPNDRFSAERPEGSISTLTIQRTEQRDSAMYRCASSLGARISYNEQFFGPGTRLTVL.